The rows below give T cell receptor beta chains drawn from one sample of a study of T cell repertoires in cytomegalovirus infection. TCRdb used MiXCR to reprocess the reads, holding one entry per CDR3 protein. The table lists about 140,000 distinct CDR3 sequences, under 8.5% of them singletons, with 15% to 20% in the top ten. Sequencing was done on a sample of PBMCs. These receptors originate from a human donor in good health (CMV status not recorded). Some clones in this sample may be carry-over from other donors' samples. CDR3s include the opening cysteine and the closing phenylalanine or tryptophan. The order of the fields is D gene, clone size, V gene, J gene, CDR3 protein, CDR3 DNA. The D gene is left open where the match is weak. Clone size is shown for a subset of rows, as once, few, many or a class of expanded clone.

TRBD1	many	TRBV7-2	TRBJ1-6	CASSSGQGLSRRQPLHF	TGTGCCAGCAGCTCAGGACAGGGACTTTCACGACGGCAACCCCTCCACTTT
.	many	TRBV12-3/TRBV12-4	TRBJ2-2	CASSLDSLTGELFF	TGTGCCAGCAGTTTAGACAGTTTGACCGGGGAGCTGTTTTTT
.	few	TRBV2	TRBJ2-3	CASNDVGNTDTQYF	TGTGCCAGCAATGATGTGGGGAACACAGATACGCAGTATTTT
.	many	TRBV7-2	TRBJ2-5	CASSLTYETQYF	TGTGCCAGCAGCCTCACCTATGAGACCCAGTACTTC
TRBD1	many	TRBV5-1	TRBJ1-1	CASSRTGTGGTEAFF	TGCGCCAGCAGCCGGACCGGGACAGGGGGCACTGAAGCTTTCTTT
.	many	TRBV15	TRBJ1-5	CATETEYSNQPQHF	TGTGCCACGGAGACTGAATATAGCAATCAGCCCCAGCATTTT
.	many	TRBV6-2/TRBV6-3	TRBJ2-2	CASIPAVTGELFF	TGTGCCAGCATCCCGGCGGTCACCGGGGAGCTGTTTTTT
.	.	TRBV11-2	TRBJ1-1	CASSLVAGTNTEAFF	TGTGCCAGCAGCTTAGTGGCAGGGACGAACACTGAAGCTTTCTTT
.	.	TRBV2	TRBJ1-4	CASRAEKLFF	TGTGCCAGCAGGGCTGAAAAACTGTTTTTT
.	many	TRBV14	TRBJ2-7	CASRPSTGRYEQYF	TGTGCCAGCAGACCCTCGACAGGGAGGTACGAGCAGTACTTC
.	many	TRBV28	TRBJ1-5	CASSRGRLDSQPQHF	TGTGCCAGCAGCCGAGGACGATTAGATAGTCAGCCCCAGCATTTT
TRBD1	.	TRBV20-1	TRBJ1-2	CSASASSGQGYGYTF	TGCAGTGCTAGCGCTTCCTCAGGACAGGGTTATGGCTACACCTTC
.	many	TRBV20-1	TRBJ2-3	CSARITGLSTTDTQYF	TGCAGTGCTAGGATTACAGGGTTATCCACCACAGATACGCAGTATTTT
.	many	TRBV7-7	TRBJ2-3	CASSLAGFGVAADTQYF	TGTGCCAGCAGCTTAGCGGGGTTTGGTGTAGCAGCAGATACGCAGTATTTT
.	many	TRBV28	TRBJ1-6	CASSLNPSSYNSPLHF	TGTGCCAGCAGTTTAAATCCGAGCTCCTATAATTCACCCCTCCACTTT
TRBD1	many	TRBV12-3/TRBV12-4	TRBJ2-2	CASSQRQGNTGELFF	TGTGCCAGCAGTCAACGACAGGGGAACACCGGGGAGCTGTTTTTT
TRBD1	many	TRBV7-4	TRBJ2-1	CASSVRDRDDNEQFF	TGTGCCAGCAGCGTCCGGGACAGGGATGACAATGAGCAGTTCTTC
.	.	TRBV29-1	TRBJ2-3	CSVELGTKTTDTQYF	TGCAGCGTAGAACTCGGGACGAAAACCACAGATACGCAGTATTTT
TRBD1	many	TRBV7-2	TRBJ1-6	CASSLGQGRSPLHF	TGTGCCAGCAGCTTGGGACAGGGGCGGTCACCCCTCCACTTT
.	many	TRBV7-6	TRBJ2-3	CASSGAVSIDTQYF	TGTGCCAGCAGTGGGGCGGTGAGCATAGATACGCAGTATTTT
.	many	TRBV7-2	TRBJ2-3	CASSLVSADTQYF	TGTGCCAGCAGCTTAGTGAGTGCAGATACGCAGTATTTT
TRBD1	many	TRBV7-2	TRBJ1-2	CASSAIRGHGYGYTF	TGTGCCAGCAGCGCGATCAGGGGGCATGGCTATGGCTACACCTTC
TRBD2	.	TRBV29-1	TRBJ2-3	CSAMGGGLGGTDTQYF	TGCAGCGCCATGGGGGGGGGGTTGGGGGGCACAGATACGCAGTATTTT
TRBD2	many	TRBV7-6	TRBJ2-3	CASSLMVAGSGTDTQYF	TGTGCCAGCAGCTTAATGGTAGCGGGGAGTGGCACAGATACGCAGTATTTT
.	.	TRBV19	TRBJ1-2	CASKSGQIYGYTF	TGTGCCAGTAAGTCTGGACAGATCTATGGCTACACCTTC
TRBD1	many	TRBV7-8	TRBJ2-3	CASSLAVSGQGLADTQYF	TGTGCCAGCAGCTTAGCAGTTTCGGGACAGGGGTTGGCAGATACGCAGTATTTT
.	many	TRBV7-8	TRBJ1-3	CASTEGRADTIYF	TGTGCCAGCACCGAGGGCAGGGCTGACACCATATATTTT
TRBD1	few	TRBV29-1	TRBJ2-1	CSVGQVYNEQFF	TGCAGCGTGGGACAGGTGTACAATGAGCAGTTCTTC
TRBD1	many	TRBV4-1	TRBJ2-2	CASSQNSRGTANTGELFF	TGCGCCAGCAGCCAAAACAGTCGAGGGACAGCGAACACCGGGGAGCTGTTTTTT